This TCR beta chain was identified during a study of blood T cell repertoires in COVID-19. Study summary: The United States, Italy and Spain were the sources of the acute and convalescent COVID-19 samples.

Using immunoSEQ multiplex PCR, the repertoire was profiled, and TCRdb retains in-frame clones only, with some absent. The repertoire holds around 110,000 clones, over 80% seen once, with about 0.8% in the top ten. Sequenced material: peripheral blood. This sequence originates from a woman in her 70s with acute or convalescent COVID-19.

CDR3 sequence reads: CASSFDYSYEQYF. The CDR3 DNA reads as TGTGCCAGCAGTTTTGACTACTCCTACGAGCAGTACTTC. The chain links TRBV28 to TRBJ2-7, with a possible D match to TRBD2 (5 bases). Deletions cut 3 bases from V and 0 bases from J, with 6 bases between. Germline V gene lookup returns CDR1 MDHEN and CDR2 SYDVKM. There are 13 residues in the CDR3.